This TCR beta chain originates from a study of cytomegalovirus exposure and HLA in healthy donors (dated by TCRdb to the late 2010s). With respect to the entire study: An earlier analysis of a few hundred of the donors reported about 300 Gb of sequence data and 95 million to 140 million unique TCR beta sequences obtained from 150 million to 200 million T cells. An early release that covered about 600 HLA-typed donors contained approximately 300 gigabases of sequencing data and tens of millions of unique TCR sequences. Among the roughly 400 genotyped donors, approximately 77% belonged to the genetic ancestry cluster associated with self-reported Caucasian donors. The aim of the study was to test whether cataloging public T cell receptors could identify signatures of past pathogen exposure. Using immunosequencing, the study profiled T cell repertoires from 500 to 800 subjects and related those repertoires to cytomegalovirus serostatus. Along with the approximately 600-subject first cohort, a separate validation cohort of around 110 different subjects was used. High-throughput TCR immunosequencing, statistical association of individual TCRs with disease status, and machine learning were combined to predict cytomegalovirus infection status. To study patterns of TCR occurrence, a later analysis re-analyzed previously published TCR beta repertoires from under 750 donors and added high-resolution HLA genotyping. Rather than drawing on any new phenotypic data, the later analysis identified candidate immune exposures from TCR beta sequences and the way those sequences occurred across donors. To decide whether each TCR beta V gene segment behaved as functional or pseudogenic, an earlier analysis of approximately 620 of the donors relied on high-throughput TCR beta sequencing. Donor age, sex, ethnicity and CMV serostatus were collected together with the repertoire data. A later genetic analysis took genome-wide SNP genotypes for about 55% of the roughly 700 donors and used that subset as a discovery cohort. Every repertoire in the discovery cohort had been generated on one and the same sequencing platform. HLA typing included class I and class II loci at four-digit resolution. The number of typed donors differed by locus: roughly 629-640 for A, B, C, DRB1 and DQB1; roughly 510 for DQA1; roughly 600 for DPA1; and some 430 for DPB1. Because of strong linkage in the cohort, 5 or 6 DR-DQ haplotypes were treated as single units for association and clustering. Among some 400 genotyped donors of the cohort, an average of about 220,000 unique TCR beta nucleotide sequences was sequenced per donor, of which 15% to 20% were non-productive.

Sequences PRHDT (CDR1) and FYEKMQ (CDR2) are obtained from the germline V gene (reference sequence). The CDR3, from cysteine to phenylalanine, totals 13 residues. This entry keeps only the CDR3 DNA: 39 bases, framed from base 1. At the junction V is shortened by 0 bases and J by 10 bases, with 7 bases in between. A word on this clone: No cognate antigen has been identified for it. No much larger clone exists at a distance of one base, and base qualities are not known.

Libraries were prepared through the immunoSEQ multiplex PCR assay. The multiplex PCR relied on a mix of 60 forward primers for TCR Vbeta segments and 13 reverse primers for TCR Jbeta segments. Amplification of the CDR3 region of rearranged TCR beta genes was performed with a multiplex PCR assay on genomic DNA. The amplified TCR beta libraries were sequenced on the Illumina HiSeq System as 87-base-pair reads. On the authors' methods: A later analysis tallied some 79 million unique TCR beta chains across the 666 repertoires, and approximately 12 million of those chains were shared by two or more donors. Raw reads were error-corrected and collapsed into unique sequences with a nearest-neighbor algorithm that merged closely related sequences to remove PCR and sequencing errors. CDR3 sequences were aligned to IMGT reference sequences to assign V, D and J gene segments. For a sequence to be retained, a match of at least six nucleotides was required to both a V gene segment and a J gene segment. A rearrangement counted as productive if the CDR3 had no stop codons and remained in frame with V and J, and every other rearrangement counted as non-productive. CDR3 was defined by IMGT convention, running from the second conserved V-encoded cysteine to the conserved J-encoded phenylalanine. In an earlier analysis of roughly 580 of the donors, sequences lacking an unambiguous match to a single V gene segment were excluded. An earlier analysis of fewer than 750 of the donors classified V segments as functional when productive rearrangements were above 56.7% and as segregating when the standard deviation between donors was above 5%. To diagnose cytomegalovirus status from the catalog of TCR beta chain sequences, a statistical classification framework was built. In a later analysis, TCR nucleotide sequences were compared against IMGT/GENE-DB human TR gene sequences so that V and J genes could be assigned. In a later analysis, CDR3 sequences and most-parsimonious VDJ recombination scenarios were assigned using the TCRdist pipeline. In a later analysis, each TCR beta chain was defined by its CDR3 amino acid sequence together with its V-gene family, and reads lacking a unique V-gene family were excluded. To address suspected cross-contamination and a sequencing artifact, a later analysis removed approximately 600 highly shared, low-generation-probability nucleotide sequences. In a later analysis, a clonal expansion index for each public chain was calculated from normalized within-repertoire ranks of inferred template counts. A later analysis computed generation probabilities with a VDJ recombination model fitted to out-of-frame rearrangements, and checked the results against IGoR. Hypergeometric tests were used in a later analysis to score TCR-TCR, TCR-HLA and TCR-CMV co-occurrence, with a repertoire-size bias correction applied to the TCR pairs. To estimate false discovery rates, a later analysis permuted the HLA or CMV assignments 20 times. A later analysis grouped co-occurring TCRs with DBSCAN, adding TCRdist sequence similarity when clustering within HLA-allele-positive subsets. Co-occurrence clustering excluded repertoires with fewer than 30,000 or more than 120,000 public chains, plus five with anomalous nucleotide sharing. TCRdb's version of the immuneACCESS table is confined to in-frame rearrangements and falls short of the full clone set. An unresolved V gene accounts for under half of the shortfall where checked; the remainder is of unknown origin. The DNA gave D and trimming, while V, J and clone size come from that table. This sample lists roughly 120,000 clones; around 85% were detected once. The top ten constitute less than 7.5% of the sample.

The cohort comprised fewer than 750 healthy bone marrow donors. Cohort members were all nominally healthy when sampled, although unrecorded immune exposures were likely present. The donor was CMV seropositive and was included in the group of 250 to 300 seropositive cohort members. A peripheral blood sample was collected from each donor, and TCR beta sequencing was performed on peripheral blood mononuclear cells. The Qiagen DNeasy Blood Extraction Kit was used to extract genomic DNA from the blood cell samples. Overall study outcomes, separate from this receptor: A later analysis found that TCR association rates varied across HLA loci, with DRB1 alleles showing the most associated TCRs and HLA-C alleles the fewest. A later genetic analysis reported fewer N-insertions in productive TCRs among donors in an Asian-associated ancestry cluster than the roughly 700-donor mean. Sequencing depth was assumed to be roughly uniform across donors in the presence/absence analyses, though that assumption may not hold. Some IMGT-functional V segments, including TRBV6-2 and TRBV6-3, could not be told apart with the 87-base-pair reads, so those segments were excluded. In a later analysis, over 15,000 TCR beta sequences were associated with specific HLA alleles at a false discovery rate of 0.05. Because counts were too low, some 16 rarely observed V segments, including chromosome 9 orphons, were excluded from the earlier analysis of some 590 of the donors. CMV serostatus was the only immune exposure information available for the cohort. HLA typing was unavailable for some donors at each locus, so association tests used only the typed subset. Broadly in line with IMGT annotations, most TCR beta V segments showed up in productive rearrangements about 90% or about 30% of the time in an earlier analysis of around 550 of the donors. Linkage disequilibrium might explain the correlated functional status among segregating V segments, but an unknown experimental factor could not be ruled out. Across donors, most TCR sequences were observed very rarely, whereas some public TCRs were present in many individuals. The cohort was sequenced for TCR beta chains only, and without alpha or paired-chain data the features that could be detected were limited. Cytomegalovirus status was reported to be diagnosed by the classifier with high specificity and sensitivity in both the original and validation cohorts. V-gene and J-gene trimming of TCR beta chains was associated with a missense DCLRE1C variant in a later genetic analysis, and the association was replicated in an independent cohort. The sequencing pipeline was judged likely to have produced a cluster of highly shared sequence variants as a technical artifact. A further reported finding was that TCR beta sequences accurately predicted the HLA-A and HLA-B alleles for most subjects in the first cohort. In vitro tests confirmed that a few of the cytomegalovirus-associated TCR beta chains recognize cytomegalovirus antigens. In the study, around 150 TCR beta chains were listed as associated with cytomegalovirus. The authors suggested that the approach could potentially be generalized to other disease states and immunological phenotypes. In a later analysis, HLA-associated TCR beta chains showed more clonal expansion and lower generation probabilities than non-associated chains that were equally common. When HLA alleles, especially DR and DQ, strongly co-occurred, attributing TCR associations to individual alleles was difficult. According to a later analysis, parvovirus B19, influenza, CMV and Epstein-Barr virus appeared linked to several top co-occurrence clusters. In a later analysis, most CMV-associated TCR beta chains were found to appear HLA-restricted, with HLA associations seemingly driven largely by CMV exposure.

The chain links TRBV13 with TRBJ1-6, with the D gene too uncertain to name. The sample was PBMCs. The clonotype comes from a man between 25 and 39 years old in good health and CMV-seropositive. CDR3 reads: CASSLGLVSPLHF. The nucleotide sequence reads TGTGCCAGCAGCTTAGGCCTAGTGTCACCCCTCCACTTT. Joined to the reference TRBV13 and TRBJ1-6 proteins, this CDR3 gives the full variable domain: AAGVIQSPRHLIKEKRETATLKCYPIPRHDTVYWYQQGPGQDPQFLISFYEKMQSDKGSIPDRFSAQQFSDYHSELNMSSLELGDSALYFCASSLGLVSPLHFGNGTRLTVT.